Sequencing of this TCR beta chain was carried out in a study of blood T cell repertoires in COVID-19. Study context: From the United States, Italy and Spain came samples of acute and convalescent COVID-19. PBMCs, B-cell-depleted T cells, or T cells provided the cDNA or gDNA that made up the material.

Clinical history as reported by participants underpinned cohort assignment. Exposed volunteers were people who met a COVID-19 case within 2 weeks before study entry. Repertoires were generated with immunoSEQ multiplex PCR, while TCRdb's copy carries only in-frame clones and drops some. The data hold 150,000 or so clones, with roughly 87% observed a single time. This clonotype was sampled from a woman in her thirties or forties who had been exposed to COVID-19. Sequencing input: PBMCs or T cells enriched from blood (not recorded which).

The CDR3 DNA is TGTGCCAGCAGTTCCGGACAGGGACTCAATCAGCCCCAGCATTTT. It encodes CASSSGQGLNQPQHF. V and J are TRBV6-5 and TRBJ1-5; TRBD1 matches 8 bases. Germline V lookup: CDR1 MNHEY, CDR2 SVGAGI. This CDR3 comprises 15 residues. V lost 4 bases and J lost 3; bases outside the gene matches: 5.